This T cell receptor (beta chain) came from a study of cytomegalovirus exposure and HLA in healthy donors. Germline assignment: CDR1 KGHSH and CDR2 LQKENI. The CDR3 is 16 amino acids. Between the trimmed V and J ends, which lost 2 bases and 7 bases, there was a span of 18 bases. The PCR contained 60 Vbeta and 13 Jbeta primers. The method was immunoSEQ multiplex PCR; TCRdb's version includes in-frame clones alone and lacks a portion of them. The data contain approximately 60,000 clones, 80% to 85% of them singletons. This clone was counted once. Other DNA sequences in this sample translate to the same CDR3.

V is TRBV18 and J is TRBJ1-5; tentative D call: TRBD1 (5 bases). The TCR was taken from a man aged 30 to 45 in good health and CMV-seronegative. Sequenced sample: PBMCs. The CDR3 DNA is TGTGCCAGCTCACCAGGAGGGCAGGGACCTAGGCAGCCCCAGCATTTT. Amino acid sequence: CASSPGGQGPRQPQHF.